The 16 T cell receptor beta chains reported below all come from one sample, sequenced in a study of CD8+CD57+ T cells in acquired aplastic anemia. Sequencing involved patients with CD8+CD57+ cell expansion previously shown by flow cytometry. The template for TCR beta VDJ and CDR3 sequence profiling was genomic DNA. MiXCR, run by TCRdb on the reads, gives a single entry per CDR3 protein. The repertoire holds under 250,000 distinct CDR3 sequences, with around 45% as singletons. The sample was sorted CD4+, CD8+, or CD8+CD57+ T cells (not recorded which) from PBMCs. The source is a human donor with aplastic anemia.

This clonotype was seen ten or more times. This chain links TRBV7-9 with TRBJ1-2, with D unclear. V gave up 1 base and J gave up 4 bases, with 10 bases separating them. The CDR3 covers 14 residues. CDR1 SEHNR and CDR2 FQNEAQ come from the germline V gene (reference sequence). The CDR3 nucleotides are TGTGCCAGCAGCTTAGAGAACACCCCCTATGGCTACACCTTC. The encoded protein is CASSLENTPYGYTF.

The chain employs TRBV25-1 and TRBJ2-6, with a tentative D call TRBD2 (6 bases). The CDR3 is 16 residues long. Germline V gene data show CDR1 as MGHDK and CDR2 as SYGVNS. The ends were cut back, 1 base at V and 2 bases at J, with 9 bases in the middle. For the CDR3, the DNA is TGTGCCAGCAGTGAATTGGGGGGACCTGGGGCCAACGTCCTGACTTTC. Protein sequence: CASSELGGPGANVLTF.

This clonotype has more than one count but fewer than ten. The chain links TRBV15 to TRBJ2-1; 7 nucleotides agree with TRBD2. V trimming: 4 bases; J trimming: 10 bases; junction bases outside the gene matches: 13. The CDR3 consists of 15 residues. In germline, CDR1 is LNHNV, CDR2 YYDKDF (reference sequence). The CDR3 DNA reads as TGTGCCACCAGCATAGGAGGTAGCGGGTCCCTCGAGCAGTTCTTC. Translation: CATSIGGSGSLEQFF.

The genes are TRBV9 and TRBJ2-6, with 10 bases matching TRBD2. Per germline, CDR1 SGDLS and CDR2 YYNGEE. The CDR3 extends over 20 amino acids. V shed 4 bases and J 2 bases; nucleotides not matched to a gene: 15. The CDR3 sequence: CASSPPNGAGGPAGANVLTF. In DNA form, the CDR3 reads TGTGCCAGCAGCCCACCGAATGGAGCGGGAGGGCCTGCTGGGGCCAACGTCCTGACTTTC.

This clonotype has only a few counts. The J gene is TRBJ1-2, the V gene TRBV7-9, with 7 bases lining up with TRBD1. Unmatched junction bases numbered 17, after V lost 3 bases and J lost 13 bases. Germline values: CDR1 SEHNR, CDR2 FQNEAQ (reference sequence). The CDR3 spans 15 residues. The CDR3 here is CASSFQAGTEKSGTF. CDR3 bases: TGTGCCAGCAGCTTCCAGGCCGGGACAGAGAAGTCAGGCACCTTC.

The chain combines TRBV6-4 with TRBJ2-1, with TRBD2 matching over 13 bases. CDR1 and CDR2 (germline): MRHNA, SNTAGT. The CDR3 consists of 18 residues. V was pared by 6 bases and J by 0 bases, with 8 bases of the junction left unmatched. CDR3 in amino acids: CASSRTSGGASSYNEQFF. The CDR3 DNA follows: TGTGCCAGCAGCCGGACTAGCGGGGGCGCGAGCTCCTACAATGAGCAGTTCTTC.

In regard to this clonotype: This sequence may be a read error, since a much larger clone differs from it by one base. The CDR3 DNA reads TGTGCCAGCAGCGCCGGGACTAGCATACACGAGCGGTACTTC. It encodes CASSAGTSIHERYF. The chain has TRBV9 and TRBJ2-7; TRBD2 matches at 9 bases. The CDR3 extends over 14 amino acids. Germline V gene lookup returns CDR1 SGDLS and CDR2 YYNGEE.

At least ten counts were recorded for this clonotype. V gene TRBV9 combines with J gene TRBJ1-2; TRBD1 matches 8 bases. Germline CDR1 SGDLS, CDR2 YYNGEE. The ends lost 4 bases at V and 6 bases at J; junction bases unmatched: 11. CDR3 length equals 15 residues. CDR3 loop: CASSPGQGVIDGYTF. The DNA for the CDR3 is TGTGCCAGCAGCCCAGGACAGGGAGTGATAGATGGCTACACCTTC.

With respect to this clonotype: The junction and the germline gene differ at one end; a read error may be behind it. The chain joins TRBV27 to TRBJ1-4; D may be TRBD1 (6 bases). CDR3 length: 18 residues. Germline-derived CDR1 and CDR2 are MNHEY and SMNVEV (reference sequence). In DNA form, the CDR3 reads TGTGCCAGCAGTTTAAGAGGGGGGGTTCCCGCAACTAATGAAAAACTGTTCTTT. Encoded protein: CASSLRGGVPATNEKLFF.

The rearrangement links TRBV3-1 to TRBJ2-7, with D possibly matching TRBD1 (6 bases). V was clipped by 5 bases and J by 5 bases, with 13 bases between them. There are 13 residues in the CDR3. The V gene's germline CDR1 is LGHDT and CDR2 YNNKEL (reference sequence). CDR3 sequence: CASSYGQWNEQYF. Written as DNA, the CDR3 is TGTGCCAGCAGCTACGGACAGTGGAACGAGCAGTACTTC.

This clonotype appeared a single time. This rearrangement joins TRBV12-3 or TRBV12-4 to TRBJ1-2, with D hard to call. Trimming removed 5 bases from V and 5 bases from J, with 9 bases in between. This CDR3 region has 12 residues. CDR3 DNA: TGTGCCAGCAGTCCCCAGCGGTATGGCTACACCTTC. As protein: CASSPQRYGYTF.

The chain recombines TRBV4-3 with TRBJ1-2; D unclear. V was clipped by 0 bases and J by 0 bases, with 11 bases between them. This CDR3 is 16 amino acids long. In germline, CDR1 is LGHNA, CDR2 YSLEER. The CDR3 loop is CASSQDLFGANYGYTF. CDR3 sequence (DNA): TGCGCCAGCAGCCAAGACCTGTTCGGAGCTAACTATGGCTACACCTTC.

This clonotype was recorded many times. The genes are TRBV6-4 and TRBJ2-2, with 7 nucleotides matching TRBD1. Germline V lookup: CDR1 MRHNA, CDR2 SNTAGT. The CDR3 runs 16 residues. V lost 2 bases to trimming and J lost 5 bases; unmatched junction nucleotides: 8. CDR3 bases: TGTGCCAGCAGTGACACTCGCGGCAGGGGGACCGGGGAGCTGTTTTTT. Amino acids: CASSDTRGRGTGELFF.

At least ten counts were recorded for this clonotype. The chain joins TRBV7-3 to TRBJ2-1; 8 bases fit TRBD2. The ends lost 5 bases at V and 7 bases at J; junction bases unmatched: 10. The CDR3 length is 15 residues. Germline assignment: CDR1 SGHTA and CDR2 FQGTGA. This CDR3 is CASSPEGGGRNEQFF. The CDR3 region has the DNA TGTGCCAGCAGCCCGGAGGGCGGGGGGAGGAATGAGCAGTTCTTC.

The J gene is TRBJ1-1, the V gene TRBV3-1, with D possibly being TRBD1 (5 bases). V shed 0 bases and J shed 4 bases, with 21 bases lying between them. Germline V gene lookup returns CDR1 LGHDT and CDR2 YNNKEL (reference sequence). The CDR3 length is 18 residues. This chain's CDR3 is CASSQDFRQIGVRTEAFF. As DNA, the CDR3 is TGTGCCAGCAGCCAAGATTTCAGACAGATCGGGGTTCGCACTGAAGCTTTCTTT.

The rearrangement joins TRBV25-1 to TRBJ2-3; weak D call: TRBD2 (6 bases). Germline V lookup: CDR1 MGHDK, CDR2 SYGVNS. V was trimmed by 5 bases and J by 0 bases, leaving 12 bases between them. This CDR3 has 15 amino acids. CDR3 bases: TGTGCCAGCAGTCCCCGGGAGACTAGCACAGATACGCAGTATTTT. Its protein is CASSPRETSTDTQYF.